This T cell receptor (beta chain) was sequenced during a study of T cell repertoires in cytomegalovirus infection (dated by TCRdb to about 2019). About the study as a whole: Donor HLA type was relevant to the analysis, because carriage of CMV infection together with the matching HLA type was indicated by public TCR beta signatures. Broad study findings and their caveats: In the ex vivo response, HLA-C-restricted CMV-specific TCR beta clonotypes were dominant, and in two of eight donors the single most frequent clonotype came from this HLA-C-restricted group. Cumulative frequency of public TCR beta family members discriminated carriers of CMV infection plus the relevant HLA type in this cohort and an independent roughly 340-donor cohort.

In this sample, this clonotype turned up many times. Its target antigen remains unknown. The input lacks base qualities; no much larger clone sits a single base away. V and J are truncated by 5 bases and 0 bases respectively, leaving an intervening sequence of 29 bases. Looking up the germline V gene yields CDR1 SGHVS and CDR2 FQNEAQ. Taken from cysteine to phenylalanine, the CDR3 has 22 residues. The CDR3 DNA has 66 bases and is translated from base 1. For sequencing, an Illumina HiSeq 1500 was employed. TCRdb's own reprocessing of the public reads used fastp at Q25 and MiXCR and kept productive beta chains. Entries are consolidated by CDR3 protein sequence, retaining the most common genes and DNA. The sample contains 150,000 to 200,000 distinct CDR3 sequences, 28% of them found a single time. Of the sample, 31% is held by the ten largest clones.

This TCR was sampled from a human donor in good health (CMV status not recorded). Some clones in this sample may be carry-over from other donors' samples. The source material was PBMCs. In this chain, TRBV7-8 is recombined with TRBJ2-6, with an unclear D gene assignment. The sequenced DNA: TGTGCCAGCAGCCCGCTGCGAGTCCTGTCAAACTACGTCCTCTCTGGGGCCAACGTCCTGACTTTC. Translated, it reads CASSPLRVLSNYVLSGANVLTF.